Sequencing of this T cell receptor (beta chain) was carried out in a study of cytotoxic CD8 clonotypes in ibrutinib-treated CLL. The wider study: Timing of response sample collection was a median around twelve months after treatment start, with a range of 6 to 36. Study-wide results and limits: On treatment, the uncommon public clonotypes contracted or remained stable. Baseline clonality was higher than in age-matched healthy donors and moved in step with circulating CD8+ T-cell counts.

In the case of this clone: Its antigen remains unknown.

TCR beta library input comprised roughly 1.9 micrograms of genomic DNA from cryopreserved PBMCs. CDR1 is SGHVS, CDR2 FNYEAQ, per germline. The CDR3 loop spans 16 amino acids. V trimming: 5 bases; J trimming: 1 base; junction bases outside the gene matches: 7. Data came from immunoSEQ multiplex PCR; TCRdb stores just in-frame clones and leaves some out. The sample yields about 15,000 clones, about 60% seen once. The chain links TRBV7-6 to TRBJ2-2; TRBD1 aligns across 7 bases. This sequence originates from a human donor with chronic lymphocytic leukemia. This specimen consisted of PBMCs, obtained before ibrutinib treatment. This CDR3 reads CASSGNRGRNTGELFF. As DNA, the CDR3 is TGTGCCAGCAGCGGCAACAGGGGTAGGAACACCGGGGAGCTGTTTTTT. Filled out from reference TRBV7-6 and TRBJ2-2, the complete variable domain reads GAGVSQSPRYKVTKRGQDVALRCDPISGHVSLYWYRQALGQGPEFLTYFNYEAQQDKSGLPNDRFSAERPEGSISTLTIQRTEQRDSAMYRCASSGNRGRNTGELFFGEGSRLTVL.